Below, one T cell receptor (beta chain) is given with its context. As yet, its antigen is unknown. These data are taken from a study of a mutant IDH1 vaccine in newly diagnosed glioma. For the study at large: Vaccinations were initiated 4-6 weeks following radiotherapy alone, or were given together with temozolomide cycles. Treated patients showed a male proportion of about 62%, a female proportion of approximately 38%, and a mean age of about 44 years. Antecedent treatment encompassed radiotherapy, temozolomide, or their combination; the majority received both.

The assay was immunoSEQ multiplex PCR, and TCRdb's table has in-frame clones only and misses some. In the table there are about 65,000 clones, about 85% of which are singletons. The CDR3 loop spans 14 amino acids. V gave up 3 bases and J gave up 2 bases, with 7 bases separating them. Germline CDR1 SNHLY, CDR2 FYNNEI. The time point denotes: week 23, last vaccination. Alongside topical imiquimod, each dose of vaccine comprised 300 ug of mutant IDH1 20-mer peptide. Sequenced here: PBMCs, sampled from a glioma patient whose treatment included an IDH1 peptide vaccine. V and J are TRBV2 and TRBJ2-2; the D gene is possibly TRBD2 (6 bases). This receptor was obtained from a man aged 30-40 years with glioma. CDR3 bases: TGTGCCAGCAGTGAGCGGGGAAACACCGGGGAGCTGTTTTTT. Protein: CASSERGNTGELFF.